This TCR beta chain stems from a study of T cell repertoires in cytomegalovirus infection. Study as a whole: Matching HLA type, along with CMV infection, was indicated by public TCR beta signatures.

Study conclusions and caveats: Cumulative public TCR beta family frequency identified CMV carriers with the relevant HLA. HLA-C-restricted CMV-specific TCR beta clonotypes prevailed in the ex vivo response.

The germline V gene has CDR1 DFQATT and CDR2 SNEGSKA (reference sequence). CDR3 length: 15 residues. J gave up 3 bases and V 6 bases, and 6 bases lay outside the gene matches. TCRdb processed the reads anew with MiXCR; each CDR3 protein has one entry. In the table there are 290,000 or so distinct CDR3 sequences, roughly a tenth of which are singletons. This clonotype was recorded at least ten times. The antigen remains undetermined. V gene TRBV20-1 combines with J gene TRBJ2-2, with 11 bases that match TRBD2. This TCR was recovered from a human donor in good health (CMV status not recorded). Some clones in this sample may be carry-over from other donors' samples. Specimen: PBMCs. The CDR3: CSAVAGGPHTGELFF. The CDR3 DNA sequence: TGCAGTGCCGTAGCGGGGGGGCCGCACACCGGGGAGCTGTTTTTT.